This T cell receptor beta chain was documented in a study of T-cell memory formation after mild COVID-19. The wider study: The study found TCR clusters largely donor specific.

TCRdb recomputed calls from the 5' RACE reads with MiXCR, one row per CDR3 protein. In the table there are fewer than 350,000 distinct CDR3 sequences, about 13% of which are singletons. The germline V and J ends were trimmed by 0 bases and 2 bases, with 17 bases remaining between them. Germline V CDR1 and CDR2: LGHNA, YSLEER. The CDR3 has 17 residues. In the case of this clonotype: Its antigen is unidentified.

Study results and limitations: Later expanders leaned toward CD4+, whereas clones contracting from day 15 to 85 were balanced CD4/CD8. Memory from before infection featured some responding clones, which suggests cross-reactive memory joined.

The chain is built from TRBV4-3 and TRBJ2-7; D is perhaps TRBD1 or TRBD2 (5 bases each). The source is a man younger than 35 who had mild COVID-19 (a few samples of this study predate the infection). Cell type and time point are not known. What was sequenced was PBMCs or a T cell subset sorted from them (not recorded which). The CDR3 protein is CASSQDGSTTGAYEQYF. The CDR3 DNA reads TGCGCCAGCAGCCAAGATGGGTCGACTACAGGAGCCTACGAGCAGTACTTC.